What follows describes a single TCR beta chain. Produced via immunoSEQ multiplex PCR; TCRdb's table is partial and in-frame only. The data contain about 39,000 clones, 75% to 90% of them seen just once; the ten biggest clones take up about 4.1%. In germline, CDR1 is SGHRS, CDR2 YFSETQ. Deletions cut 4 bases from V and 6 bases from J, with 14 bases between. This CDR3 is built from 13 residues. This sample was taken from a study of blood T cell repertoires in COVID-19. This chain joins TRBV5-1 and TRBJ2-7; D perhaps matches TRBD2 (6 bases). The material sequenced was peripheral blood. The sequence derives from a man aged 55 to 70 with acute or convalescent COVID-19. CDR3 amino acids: CASSDGDFLEQYF. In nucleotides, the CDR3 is TGCGCCAGCAGCGACGGGGACTTCCTCGAGCAGTACTTC.